What follows are 25 T cell receptor beta chains derived from one specimen sequenced in a study of graft-versus-host responses after intestinal transplantation. Their antigens are not known. Repertoires were generated with immunoSEQ multiplex PCR, while TCRdb's copy carries only in-frame clones and drops some. The profile shows some 140,000 clones, around 94% of them singletons. The sequencing here drew on unstimulated CD4+ T cells sorted from spleen or lymph node cells, taken before intestinal transplant. The receptors originated from a human donor who received an intestinal transplant.

The chain combines TRBV5-6 with TRBJ2-5; D may correspond to TRBD1 or TRBD2 (5 bases each). In germline, CDR1 is SGHDT, CDR2 YYEEEE. This CDR3 has 12 residues. V was trimmed by 3 bases and J by 5 bases, leaving 8 bases between them. This CDR3 is CASSWGWETQYF. The CDR3 nucleotides read TGTGCCAGCAGCTGGGGGTGGGAGACCCAGTACTTC. The variable domain in full, completed from reference TRBV5-6 and TRBJ2-5, reads DAGVTQSPTHLIKTRGQQVTLRCSPKSGHDTVSWYQQALGQGPQFIFQYYEEEERQRGNFPDRFSGHQFPNYSSELNVNALLLGDSALYLCASSWGWETQYFGPGTRLLVL.

The chain links TRBV21-1 to TRBJ2-1; the table's D call, TRBD2, has no DNA check behind it. TRBV21-1 is a pseudogene locus. The CDR3 has 15 amino acids. The CDR3 sequence is CASYGLAGALNEQFF. The CDR3, as DNA: TGTGCCAGCTACGGACTAGCGGGGGCCCTTAATGAGCAGTTCTTC.

J is TRBJ1-6 and V is TRBV6-6; D is undetermined. Trimming stripped 1 base from V and 10 bases from J, with 5 bases between. The CDR3 runs to 12 residues. The germline V gene encodes CDR1 MNHNY and CDR2 SVGAGI (reference sequence). The CDR3 DNA reads TGTGCCAGCAGTTACTATAGGTCACCCCTCCACTTT. Translating gives CASSYYRSPLHF.

CDR3 loop: CASSPTSGTDTQYF. The CDR3 DNA is TGTGCCAGCTCACCGACTAGCGGCACAGATACGCAGTATTTT. The chain links TRBV18 to TRBJ2-3, with TRBD2 identical over 8 bases. Germline V gives CDR1 KGHSH, CDR2 LQKENI. The trim removed 3 bases at V and 1 base at J, leaving 0 bases unmatched. There are 14 residues in the CDR3.

This sequence joins TRBV5-8 and TRBJ2-5, with 13 bases lining up with TRBD2. Per germline, CDR1 SGHTS and CDR2 YDEGEE. Trimming at V came to 4 bases and at J to 5 bases, leaving 5 bases not matched to a gene. The CDR3 spans 15 residues. The CDR3 reads CASSLGTSGVETQYF. The CDR3 DNA follows: TGTGCCAGCAGCCTGGGGACTAGCGGGGTGGAGACCCAGTACTTC.

The chain recombines TRBV21-1 with TRBJ2-1; the table's D call, TRBD1, has no DNA check behind it. TRBV21-1 constitutes a pseudogene. The length of the CDR3 is 15 residues. The CDR3 nucleotides read TGTGCCAGCACCCCGACAGGGGCGAAGGACAATGAGCAGTTCTTC. Protein product: CASTPTGAKDNEQFF.

This chain's CDR3 is CAWSRQGAANEKLFF. Written as DNA, the CDR3 is TGTGCCTGGAGTCGCCAGGGGGCGGCTAATGAAAAACTGTTTTTT. This chain joins TRBV30 and TRBJ1-4; 8 nucleotides agree with TRBD1. Unmatched junction bases numbered 5, after V lost 2 bases and J lost 3 bases. This CDR3 has 15 amino acids. Per germline, CDR1 GTSNPN and CDR2 SVGIG (reference sequence).

This clone was picked up one time. At the DNA level, this CDR3 is encoded by other sequences in the same sample as well. The CDR3 here is CASSTGQGQYF. CDR3 DNA: TGTGCCAGCAGTACGGGACAGGGACAGTACTTC. The chain has TRBV2 and TRBJ2-7, with 9 bases identical to TRBD1. CDR3 length equals 11 residues. V lost 5 bases, J lost 10 bases, and 3 bases stayed unmatched. CDR1 and CDR2 (germline): SNHLY, FYNNEI.

This chain connects TRBV30 to TRBJ1-6; maybe TRBD1 (5 bases). This CDR3 has 12 residues. The germline V gene has CDR1 GTSNPN and CDR2 SVGIG (reference sequence). Trimming removed 5 bases at V and 10 bases at J, with 12 bases between. The CDR3 bases are TGTGCCTGGGGGGGGGTTGCGTCACCCCTCCACTTT. It codes for CAWGGVASPLHF.

The V and J genes are TRBV6-1 and TRBJ1-5, with a possible D match to TRBD1 (6 bases). The CDR3 spans 13 residues. The germline V gene has CDR1 MNHNS and CDR2 SASEGT. Trimming pared 3 bases from V and 5 bases from J, leaving 8 bases between. In DNA form, the CDR3 reads TGTGCCAGCAGTGACAGGGGCGATCAGCCCCAGCATTTT. It encodes CASSDRGDQPQHF.

The chain combines TRBV2 with TRBJ2-1, with 7 bases identical to TRBD1. V was pared by 4 bases and J by 6 bases, with 3 bases of the junction left unmatched. The CDR3 extends over 13 amino acids. From germline, CDR1 is SNHLY and CDR2 FYNNEI. CDR3 sequence reads: CASSGQGFNEQFF. CDR3 DNA: TGTGCCAGCAGTGGACAGGGTTTCAATGAGCAGTTCTTC. The full variable domain, rest sourced from reference TRBV2 and TRBJ2-1, is EPEVTQTPSHQVTQMGQEVILRCVPISNHLYFYWYRQILGQKVEFLVSFYNNEISEKSEIFDDQFSVERPDGSNFTLKIRSTKLEDSAMYFCASSGQGFNEQFFGPGTRLTVL.

V and J are TRBV7-9 and TRBJ1-1; D is unclear. The CDR3 extends over 14 amino acids. V was shortened by 2 bases and J by 1 base, with 8 bases between the two germline ends. CDR1 is SEHNR and CDR2 is FQNEAQ in the germline V gene (reference sequence). This CDR3 reads CASSLLGRNTEAFF. For the CDR3, the DNA is TGTGCCAGCAGCTTACTAGGCCGGAACACTGAAGCTTTCTTT.

This sequence joins TRBV5-6 and TRBJ1-6; D uncertain. The ends were cut back, 0 bases at V and 8 bases at J, with 12 bases in the middle. CDR1 and CDR2 (germline): SGHDT, YYEEEE. The CDR3 consists of 15 residues. The chain's CDR3 is CASSLGWGGYSPLHF. The CDR3 region has the DNA TGTGCCAGCAGCTTGGGGTGGGGTGGGTATTCACCCCTCCACTTT.

This clone was seen just once. The CDR3 DNA sequence: TGTGCCAGCACCTTGGGACAGTATAATTCACCCCTCCACTTT. This sequence encodes CASTLGQYNSPLHF. J is TRBJ1-6 and V is TRBV6-1; 7 bases map to TRBD1. Trimming removed 7 bases from V and 4 bases from J; junction bases left unmatched: 4. This CDR3 has 14 amino acids. Per the germline V gene, CDR1 is MNHNS and CDR2 is SASEGT.

J is TRBJ1-2 and V is TRBV9, with 7 nucleotides matching TRBD1. Per germline, CDR1 SGDLS and CDR2 YYNGEE. The CDR3 is made up of 17 amino acids. J was trimmed by 6 bases and V by 0 bases; bases with no gene match: 14. CDR3 DNA: TGTGCCAGCAGCGTAGGGCTTGATGGCAGGGGGAAGAATGGCTACACCTTC. Translating it yields CASSVGLDGRGKNGYTF.

The rearrangement uses TRBV19 and TRBJ1-4; D is undetermined. Germline lookup yields CDR1 LNHDA and CDR2 SQIVND (reference sequence). The CDR3 contains 13 residues. Trimming removed 4 bases at V and 4 bases at J, with 7 bases between. The CDR3 sequence is CASSKGINEKLFF. The CDR3 nucleotides are TGTGCCAGTAGTAAAGGGATTAATGAAAAACTGTTTTTT.

The CDR3 is CASGLGHYNSPLHF. DNA for the CDR3: TGCGCCAGCGGCCTAGGACATTATAATTCACCCCTCCACTTT. The chain couples TRBV5-1 to TRBJ1-6; a weak D match, TRBD1 (5 bases). The CDR3 runs 14 residues. Germline V gene lookup returns CDR1 SGHRS and CDR2 YFSETQ. V was clipped by 7 bases and J by 4 bases, with 12 bases between them. The full variable domain, with the rest looked up from reference TRBV5-1 and TRBJ1-6, is KAGVTQTPRYLIKTRGQQVTLSCSPISGHRSVSWYQQTPGQGLQFLFEYFSETQRNKGNFPGRFSGRQFSNSRSEMNVSTLELGDSALYLCASGLGHYNSPLHFGNGTRLTVT.

CDR3 protein: CASSWDRGSAFF. CDR3 DNA sequence: TGTGCCAGCAGCTGGGACAGGGGATCAGCTTTCTTT. The chain recombines TRBV5-4 with TRBJ1-1; 10 bases match TRBD1. The CDR3 has 12 residues. In germline, CDR1 is SGHNT, CDR2 YYREEE (reference sequence). The V and J ends lost 3 bases and 10 bases, in that order; junction bases with no gene match: 3. Together with reference TRBV5-4 and TRBJ1-1, the CDR3 gives the full variable domain: ETGVTQSPTHLIKTRGQQVTLRCSSQSGHNTVSWYQQALGQGPQFIFQYYREEENGRGNFPPRFSGLQFPNYSSELNVNALELDDSALYLCASSWDRGSAFFGQGTRLTVV.

V usage is TRBV29-1 and J usage is TRBJ2-7; 7 nucleotides align to TRBD1. Trimming took 6 bases from V and 2 from J; bases not matched to a gene: 7. There are 13 residues in the CDR3. Germline V lookup: CDR1 SQVTM, CDR2 ANQGSEA. In nucleotides, the CDR3 is TGCAGCGTCGTCGACAGGGTAACCTACGAGCAGTACTTC. This translates into CSVVDRVTYEQYF.

V and J are TRBV18 and TRBJ1-6; D ambiguous. CDR1 and CDR2 from the germline V gene are KGHSH and LQKENI. The CDR3 extends over 16 amino acids. Deletions cut 3 bases from V and 6 bases from J, with 15 bases between. DNA of the CDR3: TGTGCCAGCTCACCGTCGGTAGGGAAGGGTAATTCACCCCTCCACTTT. Translating it yields CASSPSVGKGNSPLHF.

The V call is TRBV13, the J call TRBJ2-1; D remains unclear. The CDR3 runs to 12 residues. The germline CDR1 and CDR2 sequences are PRHDT and FYEKMQ (reference sequence). V shed 4 bases and J shed 3 bases, with 4 bases lying between them. The CDR3 DNA reads as TGTGCCAGCAGCTGGGTCTACAATGAGCAGTTCTTC. Protein product: CASSWVYNEQFF.

The chain recombines TRBV2 with TRBJ2-7, with 9 bases fitting TRBD2. The CDR3 extends over 15 amino acids. Germline loops: CDR1 SNHLY, CDR2 FYNNEI. V shed 6 bases, J shed 1 base, and the junction held 7 bases outside the gene matches. The CDR3 DNA reads TGTGCCAGCAGGTCCTACAGCGGGGGGTCCTACGAGCAGTACTTC. Amino acids: CASRSYSGGSYEQYF.

The chain couples TRBV5-1 to TRBJ1-4; D is unclear. CDR3 length equals 11 residues. V was trimmed by 4 bases and J by 11 bases, leaving 9 bases between them. CDR1 is SGHRS, CDR2 YFSETQ, per germline. The CDR3 here is CASSPGEKLFF. CDR3 bases: TGCGCCAGCAGCCCCGGTGAGAAACTGTTTTTT.

This chain joins TRBV4-1 and TRBJ2-1; tentative D call: TRBD1 (6 bases). This CDR3 is 12 amino acids long. V dropped 8 bases and J dropped 5 bases, with 10 bases sitting between them. From germline, CDR1 is MGHRA and CDR2 YSYEKL. CDR3 nucleotides: TGCGCCAGCGGGACACCTAACAATGAGCAGTTCTTC. The encoded protein is CASGTPNNEQFF.

The V gene is TRBV15, the J gene TRBJ1-3; no clear D. Germline CDR1 LNHNV, CDR2 YYDKDF (reference sequence). Trimming stripped 0 bases from V and 4 bases from J, with 4 bases between. The CDR3 is 13 amino acids. Here the CDR3 DNA reads TGTGCCACCAGCAGAGATCCCGGAAACACCATATATTTT. Its protein product is CATSRDPGNTIYF.